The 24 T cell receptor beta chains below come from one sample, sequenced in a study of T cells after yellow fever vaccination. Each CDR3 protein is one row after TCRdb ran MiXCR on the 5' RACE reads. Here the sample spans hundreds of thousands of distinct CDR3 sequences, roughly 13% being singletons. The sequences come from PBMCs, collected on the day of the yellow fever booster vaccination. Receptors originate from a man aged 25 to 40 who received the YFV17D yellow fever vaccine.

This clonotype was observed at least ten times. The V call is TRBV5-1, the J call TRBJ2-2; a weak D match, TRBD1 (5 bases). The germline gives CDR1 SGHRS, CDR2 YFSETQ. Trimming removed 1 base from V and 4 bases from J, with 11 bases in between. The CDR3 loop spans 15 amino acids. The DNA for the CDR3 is TGCGCCAGCAGCTTGCAAGGGGTCGGCACCGGGGAGCTGTTTTTT. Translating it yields CASSLQGVGTGELFF. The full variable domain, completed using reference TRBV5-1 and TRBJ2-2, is KAGVTQTPRYLIKTRGQQVTLSCSPISGHRSVSWYQQTPGQGLQFLFEYFSETQRNKGNFPGRFSGRQFSNSRSEMNVSTLELGDSALYLCASSLQGVGTGELFFGEGSRLTVL.

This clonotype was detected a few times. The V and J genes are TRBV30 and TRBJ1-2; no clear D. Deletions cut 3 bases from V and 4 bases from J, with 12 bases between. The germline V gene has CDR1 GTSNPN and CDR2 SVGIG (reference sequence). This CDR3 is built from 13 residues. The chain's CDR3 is CAWRSRRIYGYTF. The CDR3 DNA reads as TGTGCCTGGAGATCGCGGAGAATCTATGGCTACACCTTC. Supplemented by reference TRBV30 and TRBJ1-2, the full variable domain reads SQTIHQWPATLVQPVGSPLSLECTVEGTSNPNLYWYRQAAGRGLQLLFYSVGIGQISSEVPQNLSASRPQDRQFILSSKKLLLSDSGFYLCAWRSRRIYGYTFGSGTRLTVV.

The CDR3 region is CASSFKGASNSPLHF. DNA for the CDR3: TGTGCCAGCAGTTTCAAGGGGGCGTCTAATTCACCCCTCCACTTT. The chain combines TRBV12-3 or TRBV12-4 with TRBJ1-6; 7 nucleotides align to TRBD1. V gave up 3 bases and J gave up 6 bases; unmatched junction bases: 5. This CDR3 has 15 amino acids.

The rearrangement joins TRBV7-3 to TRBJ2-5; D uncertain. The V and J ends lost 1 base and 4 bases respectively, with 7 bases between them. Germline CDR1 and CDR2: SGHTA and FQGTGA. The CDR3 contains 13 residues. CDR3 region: CASSLSVGETQYF. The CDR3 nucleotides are TGTGCCAGCAGCTTAAGTGTGGGAGAGACCCAGTACTTC.

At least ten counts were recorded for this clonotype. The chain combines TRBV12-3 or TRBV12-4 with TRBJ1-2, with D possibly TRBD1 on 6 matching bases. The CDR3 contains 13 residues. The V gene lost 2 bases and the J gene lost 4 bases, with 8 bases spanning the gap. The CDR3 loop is CASSLTGSYGYTF. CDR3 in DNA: TGTGCCAGCAGTTTAACAGGGTCCTATGGCTACACCTTC.

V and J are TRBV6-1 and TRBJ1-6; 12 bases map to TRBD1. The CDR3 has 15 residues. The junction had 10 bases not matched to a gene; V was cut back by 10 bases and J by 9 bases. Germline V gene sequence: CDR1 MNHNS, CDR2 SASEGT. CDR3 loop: CATCRDRGLGSPLHF. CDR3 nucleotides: TGTGCCACGTGTCGGGACAGGGGGCTTGGTTCACCCCTCCACTTT.

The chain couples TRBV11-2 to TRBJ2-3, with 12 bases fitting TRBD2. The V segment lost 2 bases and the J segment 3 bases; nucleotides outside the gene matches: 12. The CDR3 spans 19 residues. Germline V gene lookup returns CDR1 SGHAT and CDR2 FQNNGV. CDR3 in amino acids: CASSLWGASGRGLTDTQYF. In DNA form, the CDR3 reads TGTGCCAGCAGCTTATGGGGGGCTAGCGGGAGGGGATTAACAGATACGCAGTATTTT.

The DNA for the CDR3 is TGTGCCAGCAGTGATGGCAGGGGGTACTCCTACGAGCAGTACTTC. Protein: CASSDGRGYSYEQYF. The chain joins TRBV6-1 to TRBJ2-7; 7 nucleotides line up with TRBD1. CDR1 and CDR2 (germline): MNHNS, SASEGT. This CDR3 has 15 amino acids. J gave up 0 bases and V 3 bases, and 5 bases lay outside the gene matches.

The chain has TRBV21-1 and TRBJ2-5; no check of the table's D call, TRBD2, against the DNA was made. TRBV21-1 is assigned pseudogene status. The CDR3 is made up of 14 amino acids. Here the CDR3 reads CASSKARPLRTQYF. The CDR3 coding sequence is TGTGCCAGCAGCAAAGCGCGCCCGCTACGGACCCAGTACTTC.

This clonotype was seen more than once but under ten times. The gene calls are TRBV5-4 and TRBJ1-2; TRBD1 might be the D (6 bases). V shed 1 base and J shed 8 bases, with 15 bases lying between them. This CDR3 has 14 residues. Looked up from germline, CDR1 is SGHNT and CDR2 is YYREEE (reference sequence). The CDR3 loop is CASSLSGGGRGYTF. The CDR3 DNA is TGTGCCAGCAGCTTGTCTGGCGGGGGCCGGGGCTACACCTTC.

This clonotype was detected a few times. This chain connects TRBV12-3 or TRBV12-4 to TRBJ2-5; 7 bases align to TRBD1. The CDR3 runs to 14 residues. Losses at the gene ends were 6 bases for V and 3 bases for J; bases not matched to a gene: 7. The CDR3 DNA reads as TGTGCCAGCAGACCCCGGGACAGAAAAGAGACCCAGTACTTC. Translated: CASRPRDRKETQYF.

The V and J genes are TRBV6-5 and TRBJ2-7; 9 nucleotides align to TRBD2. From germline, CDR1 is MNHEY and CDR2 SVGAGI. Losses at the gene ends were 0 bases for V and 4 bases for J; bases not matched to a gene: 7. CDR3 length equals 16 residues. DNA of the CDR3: TGTGCCAGCAGTTACTCGCGGGCTAGCGGGAAATACGAGCAGTACTTC. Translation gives CASSYSRASGKYEQYF.

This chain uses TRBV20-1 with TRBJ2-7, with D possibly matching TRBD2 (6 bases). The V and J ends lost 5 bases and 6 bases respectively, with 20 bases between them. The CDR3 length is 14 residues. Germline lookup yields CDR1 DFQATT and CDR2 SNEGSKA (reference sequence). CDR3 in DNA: TGCAGTGCTCTTCCTCCGGGACTGGAGGGCGAGCAGTACTTC. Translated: CSALPPGLEGEQYF.

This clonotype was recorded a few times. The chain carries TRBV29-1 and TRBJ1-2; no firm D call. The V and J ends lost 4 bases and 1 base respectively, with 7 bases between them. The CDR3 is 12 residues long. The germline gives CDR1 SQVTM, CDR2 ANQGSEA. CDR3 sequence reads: CSVGASNYGYTF. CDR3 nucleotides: TGCAGCGTTGGGGCAAGTAACTATGGCTACACCTTC. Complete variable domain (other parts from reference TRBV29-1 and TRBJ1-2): SAVISQKPSRDICQRGTSLTIQCQVDSQVTMMFWYRQQPGQSLTLIATANQGSEATYESGFVIDKFPISRPNLTFSTLTVSNMSPEDSSIYLCSVGASNYGYTFGSGTRLTVV.

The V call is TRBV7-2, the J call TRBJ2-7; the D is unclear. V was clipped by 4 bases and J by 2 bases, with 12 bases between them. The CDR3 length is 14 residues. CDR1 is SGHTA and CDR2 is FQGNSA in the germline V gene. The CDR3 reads CASSSSGPTYEQYF. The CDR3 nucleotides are TGTGCCAGCAGCTCGTCCGGGCCTACCTACGAGCAGTACTTC.

The CDR3 coding sequence is TGCGCCAGCAGCTTGGCGGGACAGGACGAGCAGTACTTC. Translating it yields CASSLAGQDEQYF. This chain connects TRBV5-1 to TRBJ2-7; 8 bases are a match to TRBD1. V trimming: 0 bases; J trimming: 5 bases; junction bases outside the gene matches: 1. CDR1 is SGHRS, CDR2 YFSETQ, per germline. This CDR3 is built from 13 residues.

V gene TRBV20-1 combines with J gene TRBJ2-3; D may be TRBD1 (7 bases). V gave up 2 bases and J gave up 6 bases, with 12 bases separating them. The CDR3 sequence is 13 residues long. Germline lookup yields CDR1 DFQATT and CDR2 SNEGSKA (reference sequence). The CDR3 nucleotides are TGCAGTGCTAGACAGGGGGGTTTGGATACGCAGTATTTT. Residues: CSARQGGLDTQYF.

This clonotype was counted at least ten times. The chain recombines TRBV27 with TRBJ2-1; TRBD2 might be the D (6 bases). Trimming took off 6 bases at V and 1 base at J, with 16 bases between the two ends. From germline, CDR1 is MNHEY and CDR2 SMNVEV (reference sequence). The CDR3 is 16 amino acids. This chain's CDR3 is CASSQNLALSYNEQFF. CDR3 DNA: TGTGCCAGCAGCCAAAATCTAGCGCTATCCTACAATGAGCAGTTCTTC.

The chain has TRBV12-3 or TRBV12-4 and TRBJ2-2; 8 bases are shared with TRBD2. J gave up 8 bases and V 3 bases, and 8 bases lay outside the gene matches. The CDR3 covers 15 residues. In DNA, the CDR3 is TGTGCCAGCAGTTTCAGCGGGAGCGCCGCGGGGGAGCTGTTTTTT. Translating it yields CASSFSGSAAGELFF.

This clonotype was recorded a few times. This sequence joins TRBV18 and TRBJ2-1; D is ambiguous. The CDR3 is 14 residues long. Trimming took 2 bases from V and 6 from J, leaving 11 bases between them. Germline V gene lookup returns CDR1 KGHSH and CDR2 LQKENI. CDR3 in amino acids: CASSPSDTINEQFF. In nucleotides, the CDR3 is TGTGCCAGCTCACCATCAGATACGATCAATGAGCAGTTCTTC.

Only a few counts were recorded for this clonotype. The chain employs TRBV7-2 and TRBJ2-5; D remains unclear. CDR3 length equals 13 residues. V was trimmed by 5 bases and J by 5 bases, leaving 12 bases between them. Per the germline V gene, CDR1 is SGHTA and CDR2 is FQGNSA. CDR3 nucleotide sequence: TGTGCCAGCAGCCCCTTCCCAAGGGAGACCCAGTACTTC. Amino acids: CASSPFPRETQYF.

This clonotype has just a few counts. This CDR3 reads CASSPPPDVGNTIYF. As DNA, the CDR3 is TGTGCCAGCTCACCACCTCCGGACGTTGGAAACACCATATATTTT. The chain has TRBV18 and TRBJ1-3; D uncertain. Germline CDR1 reads KGHSH; CDR2 reads LQKENI. Trimming stripped 0 bases from V and 3 bases from J, with 9 bases between. The CDR3 length is 15 residues.

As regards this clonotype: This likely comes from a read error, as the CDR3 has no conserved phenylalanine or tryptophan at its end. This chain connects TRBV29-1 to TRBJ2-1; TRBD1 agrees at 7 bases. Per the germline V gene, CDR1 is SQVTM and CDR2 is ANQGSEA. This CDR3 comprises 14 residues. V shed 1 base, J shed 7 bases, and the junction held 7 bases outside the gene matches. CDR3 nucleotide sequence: TGCAGCGTTGAAGGGACAGGTCGTATGAATGAGCAGTTCCTC. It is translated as CSVEGTGRMNEQFL.

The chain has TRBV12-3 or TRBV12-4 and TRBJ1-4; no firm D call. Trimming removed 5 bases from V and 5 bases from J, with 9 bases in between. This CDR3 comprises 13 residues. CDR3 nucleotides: TGTGCCAGCAGTAGGTCTAGAAATGAAAAACTGTTTTTT. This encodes CASSRSRNEKLFF.